The following is a T cell receptor (beta chain) sequence with its context. This clonotype came up a few times. Which antigen it targets is not known. No base quality values were provided; no much bigger clone lies one nucleotide off. Ficoll-Paque density gradient centrifugation was used to isolate PBMCs. From the germline V gene, CDR1 is SGHTA and CDR2 is FQGNSA. The germline V end is reduced by 5 bases and the J end by 0 bases; junction bases left unmatched: 5. Counted from cysteine to phenylalanine, this CDR3 has 15 amino acids. The read is trimmed to its CDR3 DNA, 45 bases read in frame from base 1. This record comes from a study of T-cell memory formation after mild COVID-19 (dated by TCRdb to the early 2020s). General notes on the study: Most TCR sequence clusters were specific to one of the two donors. In two donors, T-cell clones that expanded and contracted after mild COVID-19 were followed by sequencing TCRalpha and TCRbeta repertoires longitudinally. Two young, previously healthy adult volunteers made up the cohort, one male and one female.

For sequencing, an Illumina NovaSeq 6000 was employed. Using 5'RACE with constant-segment primers, TCRalpha and TCRbeta cDNA libraries were constructed, with sample barcodes and unique molecular identifiers added in the process. Trizol reagent was used to extract RNA from every sample. Amplification of the libraries took two PCR steps, and the second step added a second sample barcode plus Illumina TruSeq adapters. Sequencing of libraries was performed on an Illumina NovaSeq with 2 x 150 bp paired-end reads. For the original study's pipeline: Reads were demultiplexed and collapsed into UMI-guided consensus sequences with migec v1.2.7. With mixcr v2.1.11, UMI consensuses were aligned to TRA and TRB V and J templates and assembled into clonotypes. Expanded or contracted clonotypes were those called significant by both edgeR and NoisET, with noise models trained on biological replicates. For edgeR calls, a false discovery rate-adjusted p below 0.01 and a log2 fold-change threshold of 1 were applied. As an exploratory analysis of dynamics, PCA with hierarchical clustering was applied to max-normalized trajectories of the 1000 most abundant clonotypes. Separately sequenced CD4+ and CD8+ repertoires were used to assign the CD4 or CD8 phenotype of responding clones. The public reads were run again by TCRdb, first through fastp at Q25 and then through MiXCR, and only productive beta chains were kept. When rows share a CDR3 protein, they turn into one entry using the most common DNA and genes. What appears here as the V and J calls and clone size reflects TCRdb's work, not the paper's. The sample table lists 470,000 or so distinct CDR3 sequences, 18% of them with a count of one. The top ten hold around 12% of the sample.

Overall study outcomes, separate from this receptor: Contracting CD4+ clones appeared mostly in the CM and EM memory subsets, whereas CD8+ clones were enriched in EMRA. SARS-CoV-2 specificity was not confirmed for the second-wave clones peaking on day 37. Only a couple of mild cases were covered in the study, and larger cohorts including severe cases with pre-infection samples were considered necessary. The detection of some responding clones in pre-infection memory suggests that pre-existing cross-reactive memory T cells joined the SARS-CoV-2 response. Clones that contracted from day 15 to 85 showed balanced CD4/CD8 phenotypes, whereas a second wave of clones that expanded from day 15 to 37 leaned towards CD4+.

Sequenced sample: PBMCs or a T cell subset sorted from them (not recorded which). The sequence was obtained from an adult woman who had mild COVID-19 (a few samples of this study predate the infection). The sample titles of this study are shuffled in the database, so cell type and time point are left out; the donor was told from shared clones. This chain is built from TRBV7-2 and TRBJ2-7; the central 9 bases match TRBD2. The CDR3 corresponds to CASSRQRGDSYEQYF. The nucleotide sequence is given as TGTGCCAGCAGCCGCCAGCGGGGGGACTCCTACGAGCAGTACTTC.